These 22 T cell receptor beta chains came from one sample sequenced in a study of breast tumors, draining lymph nodes, adjacent tissues (dated by TCRdb to about 2016). The library was prepared using multiplex PCR. Sequenced using an Illumina HiSeq 2000. In TCRdb, the public reads were trimmed at Q25 with fastp and aligned with MiXCR, with productive beta chains retained. Each record represents a unique CDR3 protein, reported with the most common genes and DNA among its rows. The sample table holds over 20,000 distinct CDR3 sequences, of which 32% were seen once. The ten largest clones add up to 8.5% to 14% of the sample. Sequencing was performed on breast tumor tissue. The source of these receptors is a female donor with breast cancer. Some clones in this sample may be carry-over from other donors' samples.

This clonotype rates as medium-sized (0.01 to 0.1%). The rearrangement links TRBV6-5 to TRBJ2-1; tentatively, D is TRBD1 or TRBD2 (6 bases each). The length of the CDR3 is 15 residues. CDR1 and CDR2 (germline): MNHEY, SVGAGI. Trimming left V 4 bases short and J 5 bases short, with 15 bases between. CDR3 amino acids: CASSSWMGGHNEQFF. The CDR3 coding sequence is TGTGCCAGCAGTTCGTGGATGGGGGGCCACAATGAGCAGTTCTTC.

As concerns this clonotype: Possible read error: a much larger clone is one base away. The chain employs TRBV4-2 and TRBJ2-1, with 14 positions matching TRBD2. Germline CDR1 LGHNA, CDR2 YNFKEQ. Losses at the gene ends were 6 bases for V and 7 bases for J; bases not matched to a gene: 8. CDR3 length equals 16 residues. CDR3 sequence (DNA): TGTGCCAGCAGATCGGGACTAGCGGGAGTCTCTAATGAGCAGTTCTTC. The encoded protein is CASRSGLAGVSNEQFF.

This clonotype was seen at least ten times. The chain recombines TRBV7-9 with TRBJ2-7; D remains ambiguous. The V and J ends lost 2 bases and 3 bases respectively, with 2 bases between them. This CDR3 comprises 11 residues. Germline lookup yields CDR1 SEHNR and CDR2 FQNEAQ (reference sequence). CDR3 sequence: CASSLHYEQYF. CDR3 nucleotides: TGTGCCAGCAGCTTACACTACGAGCAGTACTTC.

This clonotype occurred many times. The CDR3: CSASSGRGNTGELFF. As DNA, the CDR3 is TGCAGTGCTAGTTCAGGCCGGGGAAACACCGGGGAGCTGTTTTTT. The V call is TRBV20-1, the J call TRBJ2-2; D might be TRBD2 (5 bases). The V gene's germline CDR1 is DFQATT and CDR2 SNEGSKA (reference sequence). The CDR3 contains 15 residues. Trimming stripped 3 bases from V and 2 bases from J, with 13 bases between.

This clonotype came up many times. This chain joins TRBV28 and TRBJ2-7; no clear D. The germline V and J ends were trimmed by 5 bases and 0 bases, with 11 bases remaining between them. CDR1 is MDHEN and CDR2 is SYDVKM in the germline V gene. The CDR3 extends over 14 amino acids. The CDR3 here is CASSHYPSSYEQYF. Here the CDR3 DNA reads TGTGCCAGCAGTCACTACCCGAGCTCCTACGAGCAGTACTTC.

In its sample, this clonotype was seen many times. V usage is TRBV20-1 and J usage is TRBJ2-5; possibly TRBD1 for D (6 bases). Germline loops: CDR1 DFQATT, CDR2 SNEGSKA (reference sequence). V was trimmed by 1 base and J by 5 bases, leaving 14 bases between them. The CDR3 runs to 14 residues. The CDR3 DNA reads TGCAGTGCTAGAGTTGGGGCCCAGGGGGAGACCCAGTACTTC. It is translated as CSARVGAQGETQYF.

In its sample, this clonotype ranks as medium-sized. The chain couples TRBV7-2 to TRBJ2-1; weak D call: TRBD2 (6 bases). Germline assignment: CDR1 SGHTA and CDR2 FQGNSA. V was cut by 1 base and J by 8 bases, with 15 bases left in between. The CDR3 has 15 amino acids. The CDR3 nucleotides read TGTGCCAGCAGCTTAGTGCGGTGGGGGGAGGATGAGCAGTTCTTC. Translation gives CASSLVRWGEDEQFF.

Ten or more counts support this clonotype. The CDR3 region is CASSFRGAGYGDTQYF. The CDR3 bases are TGTGCCAGCAGCTTCCGGGGAGCGGGTTATGGAGATACGCAGTATTTT. This chain uses TRBV3-1 with TRBJ2-3; D possibly corresponds to TRBD2 (6 bases). The V gene lost 5 bases and the J gene lost 5 bases, with 20 bases spanning the gap. The germline CDR1 and CDR2 sequences are LGHDT and YNNKEL (reference sequence). This CDR3 has 16 amino acids.

This clonotype was found many times. V usage is TRBV5-1 and J usage is TRBJ2-1, with TRBD1 matching over 11 bases. CDR3 size: 19 residues. The germline gives CDR1 SGHRS, CDR2 YFSETQ. V gave up 4 bases and J gave up 8 bases; unmatched junction bases: 20. The CDR3 reads CASSRGGTGGVGLVDEQFF. CDR3 DNA sequence: TGCGCCAGCAGCCGTGGAGGGACAGGGGGAGTCGGGCTCGTGGATGAGCAGTTCTTC.

This clonotype was counted ten times or more. This chain joins TRBV16 and TRBJ1-2, with 7 bases identical to TRBD1. In germline, CDR1 is KGHSY, CDR2 FQNENV. With 0 bases clipped from V and 5 bases from J, the junction kept 0 bases outside the gene matches. CDR3 length equals 13 residues. The CDR3, as DNA: TGTGCCAGCAGCCAATCGGGACAGTATGGCTACACCTTC. Protein: CASSQSGQYGYTF.

Details on this clonotype: A single base separates this from a much larger clone, so it may be a read error. The chain is built from TRBV6-5 and TRBJ1-4; D may be TRBD1 (5 bases). Per the germline V gene, CDR1 is MNHEY and CDR2 is SVGAGI. This CDR3 region has 15 residues. Written as DNA, the CDR3 is TGTGCCTGCAGTTACTCCGGGACCGAGAATGAAAAACTGTTTTTT. It encodes CACSYSGTENEKLFF.

This clonotype was counted many times. The chain has TRBV6-4 and TRBJ2-3; 9 bases agree with TRBD2. The CDR3 has 14 residues. Germline V gene data show CDR1 as MRHNA and CDR2 as SNTAGT. Losses at the gene ends were 6 bases for V and 0 bases for J; bases not matched to a gene: 1. The DNA of the CDR3 is TGTGCCAGCAGCACTAGCGGGAGCACAGATACGCAGTATTTT. Its translation is CASSTSGSTDTQYF.

This clonotype was counted ten times or more. V is TRBV5-1 and J is TRBJ2-5; perhaps TRBD2 as D (6 bases). The V gene's germline CDR1 is SGHRS and CDR2 YFSETQ. Trimming removed 4 bases from V and 2 bases from J, with 15 bases in between. The CDR3 spans 15 residues. This CDR3 reads CASSQMGGGQETQYF. CDR3 in DNA: TGCGCCAGCAGCCAGATGGGGGGTGGGCAAGAGACCCAGTACTTC.

The chain joins TRBV20-1 to TRBJ2-1; 8 bases agree with TRBD2. The CDR3 is 16 residues long. J lost 8 bases, V lost 2 bases, and 14 bases had no gene match. Germline assignment: CDR1 DFQATT and CDR2 SNEGSKA (reference sequence). Here the CDR3 DNA reads TGCAGTGCTAGACTACCGACTAGCGTGAGCCGGGATGAGCAGTTCTTC. Its protein product is CSARLPTSVSRDEQFF.

In regard to this clonotype: Since no conserved phenylalanine or tryptophan closes the CDR3, a read error is the likely cause. This chain joins TRBV20-1 and TRBJ2-7; D is uncertain. Germline loops: CDR1 DFQATT, CDR2 SNEGSKA (reference sequence). Trimming cost V 5 bases and J 0 bases, with 8 bases left between them. The length of the CDR3 is 12 residues. In nucleotides, the CDR3 is TGCAGTGCTCAGACTGCCTCCTACGAGCAGTACCTC. Encoded protein: CSAQTASYEQYL.

This clonotype was recorded at least ten times. The V call is TRBV28, the J call TRBJ2-5, with 10 bases aligning to TRBD1. Germline V lookup: CDR1 MDHEN, CDR2 SYDVKM. This CDR3 contains 15 residues. The V segment lost 5 bases and the J segment 4 bases; nucleotides outside the gene matches: 7. Written as DNA, the CDR3 is TGTGCCAGCAGTACCCCAGGACAGGGGGGAGAGACCCAGTACTTC. Amino acids: CASSTPGQGGETQYF.

This clonotype was picked up many times. The V gene is TRBV6-2 or TRBV6-3, the J gene TRBJ2-3, with TRBD2 matching over 9 bases. Per germline, CDR1 MNHEY and CDR2 SVGEGT. The trim removed 5 bases at V and 2 bases at J, leaving 8 bases unmatched. This CDR3 contains 16 residues. The CDR3 reads CASSDLTSGNTDTQYF. In DNA form, the CDR3 reads TGTGCCAGCAGTGACTTGACTAGCGGCAACACAGATACGCAGTATTTT.

This clonotype was seen ten or more times. The rearrangement uses TRBV7-2 and TRBJ2-5, with TRBD1 matching 9 bases. CDR1 SGHTA and CDR2 FQGNSA come from the germline V gene. V was pared by 1 base and J by 2 bases, with 5 bases of the junction left unmatched. The CDR3 has 16 amino acids. The CDR3 protein is CASSLGSGQGQETQYF. DNA of the CDR3: TGTGCCAGCAGCTTAGGGTCGGGACAGGGACAAGAGACCCAGTACTTC.

This clonotype counts as medium-sized. This chain links TRBV24-1 with TRBJ2-2; D remains ambiguous. CDR3 length: 16 amino acids. Germline CDR1 and CDR2: KGHDR and SFDVKD. Trimming cost V 3 bases and J 0 bases, with 10 bases left between them. CDR3 region: CATSDVDASNTGELFF. For the CDR3, the DNA is TGTGCCACCAGTGATGTTGATGCCTCGAACACCGGGGAGCTGTTTTTT.

In its sample, this clonotype ranks as medium-sized. The chain has TRBV11-2 and TRBJ2-1, with 7 bases fitting TRBD2. After removal of 5 bases from V and 0 bases from J, the junction contained 7 bases not matched to a gene. CDR1 is SGHAT, CDR2 FQNNGV, per germline. The CDR3 is 16 amino acids. The CDR3 bases are TGTGCCAGCAGCCGTAGCGGGTTCCGCTCCTACAATGAGCAGTTCTTC. Amino acid sequence: CASSRSGFRSYNEQFF.

V and J are TRBV9 and TRBJ2-7, with D unclear. In germline, CDR1 is SGDLS, CDR2 YYNGEE. This CDR3 has 14 amino acids. V lost 0 bases to trimming and J lost 1 base, with 8 bases between them. This CDR3 is CASSVEGDSYEQYF. DNA of the CDR3: TGTGCCAGCAGCGTAGAGGGCGATTCCTACGAGCAGTACTTC. Using reference TRBV9 and TRBJ2-7 for the parts outside the CDR3, the full variable domain is DSGVTQTPKHLITATGQRVTLRCSPRSGDLSVYWYQQSLDQGLQFLIQYYNGEERAKGNILERFSAQQFPDLHSELNLSSLELGDSALYFCASSVEGDSYEQYFGPGTRLTVT.

In this sample, this clonotype turned up many times. The chain is built from TRBV7-2 and TRBJ2-7; 12 nucleotides line up with TRBD1. Germline CDR1 and CDR2: SGHTA and FQGNSA. V was pared by 1 base and J by 7 bases, with 5 bases of the junction left unmatched. This CDR3 is built from 15 residues. Here the CDR3 reads CASSLVGQGAGEQYF. DNA for the CDR3: TGTGCCAGCAGCTTAGTGGGACAGGGGGCAGGGGAGCAGTACTTC.